This TCR beta chain originates from a study of beta chain features in type 1 diabetes. cDNA synthesis used the whole RNA isolate, giving expressed TCRB sequences. TCRdb's table, derived via immunoSEQ multiplex PCR, lists solely in-frame clones and lacks some. Counted here are 450,000 or so clones, roughly 10% occurring once; the ten biggest clones make up over 0.035%. Sequencing was carried out using naive CD4+ T cells from blood. The receptor's source is a woman under 30 in good health.

The CDR3 DNA follows: TGTGCCAGCAGTCCGAGTAACAGGGGGTTCTACGAGCAGTACTTC. Its translation: CASSPSNRGFYEQYF. The rearrangement joins TRBV6-6 to TRBJ2-7; TRBD1 matches 8 bases. V lost 5 bases and J lost 3; bases outside the gene matches: 9. Germline V lookup: CDR1 MNHNY, CDR2 SVGAGI (reference sequence). This CDR3 comprises 15 residues.